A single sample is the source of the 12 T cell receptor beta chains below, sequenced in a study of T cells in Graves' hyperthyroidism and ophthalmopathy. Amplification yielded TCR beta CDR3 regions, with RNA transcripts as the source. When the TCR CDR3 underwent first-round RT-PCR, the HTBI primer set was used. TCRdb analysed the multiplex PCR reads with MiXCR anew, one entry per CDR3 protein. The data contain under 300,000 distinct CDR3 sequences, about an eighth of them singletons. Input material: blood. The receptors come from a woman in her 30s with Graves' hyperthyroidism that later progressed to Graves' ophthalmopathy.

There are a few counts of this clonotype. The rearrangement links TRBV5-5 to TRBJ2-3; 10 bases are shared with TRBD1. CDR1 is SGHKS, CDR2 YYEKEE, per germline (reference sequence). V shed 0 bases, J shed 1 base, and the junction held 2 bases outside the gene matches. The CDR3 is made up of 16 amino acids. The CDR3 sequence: CASSLDGTGGTDTQYF. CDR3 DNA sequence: TGTGCCAGCAGCTTGGATGGGACAGGGGGCACAGATACGCAGTATTTT.

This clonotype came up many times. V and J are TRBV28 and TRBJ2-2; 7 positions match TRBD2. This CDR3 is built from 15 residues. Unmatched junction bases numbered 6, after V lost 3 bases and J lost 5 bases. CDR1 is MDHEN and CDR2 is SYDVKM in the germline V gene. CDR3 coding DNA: TGTGCCAGCAGTTTCTTTACCGGGGGGACCGGGGAGCTGTTTTTT. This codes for CASSFFTGGTGELFF.

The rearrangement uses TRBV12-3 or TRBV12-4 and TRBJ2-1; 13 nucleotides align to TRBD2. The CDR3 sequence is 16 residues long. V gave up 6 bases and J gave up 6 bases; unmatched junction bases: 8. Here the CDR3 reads CASSPGTSGKANEQFF. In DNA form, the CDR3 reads TGTGCCAGCAGCCCTGGGACTAGCGGGAAAGCCAATGAGCAGTTCTTC.

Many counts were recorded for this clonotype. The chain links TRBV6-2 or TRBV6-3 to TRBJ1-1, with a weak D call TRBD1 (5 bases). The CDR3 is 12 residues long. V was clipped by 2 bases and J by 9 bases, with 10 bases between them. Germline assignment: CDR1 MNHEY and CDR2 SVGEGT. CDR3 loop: CASSYPQGKAFF. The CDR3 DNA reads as TGTGCCAGCAGTTACCCGCAGGGAAAAGCTTTCTTT.

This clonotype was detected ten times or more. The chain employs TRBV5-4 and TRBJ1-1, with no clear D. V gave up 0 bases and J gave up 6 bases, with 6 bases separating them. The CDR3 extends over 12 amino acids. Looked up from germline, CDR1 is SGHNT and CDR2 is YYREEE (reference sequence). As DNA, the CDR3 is TGTGCCAGCAGCTTGGAACGGGCTGAAGCTTTCTTT. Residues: CASSLERAEAFF.

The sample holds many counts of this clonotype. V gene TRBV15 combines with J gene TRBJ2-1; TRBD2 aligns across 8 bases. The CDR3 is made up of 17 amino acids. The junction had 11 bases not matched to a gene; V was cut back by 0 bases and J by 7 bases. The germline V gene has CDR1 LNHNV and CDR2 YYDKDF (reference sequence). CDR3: CATSRDPPSGSFNEQFF. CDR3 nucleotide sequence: TGTGCCACCAGCAGAGATCCCCCCAGCGGGAGTTTTAATGAGCAGTTCTTC.

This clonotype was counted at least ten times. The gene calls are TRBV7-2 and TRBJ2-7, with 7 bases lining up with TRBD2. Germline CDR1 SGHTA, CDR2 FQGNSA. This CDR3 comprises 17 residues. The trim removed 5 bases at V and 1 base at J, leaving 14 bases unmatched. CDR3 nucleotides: TGTGCCAGCAGCCCGAGACCGGGAGGAGCGGTATCCTACGAGCAGTACTTC. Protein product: CASSPRPGGAVSYEQYF.

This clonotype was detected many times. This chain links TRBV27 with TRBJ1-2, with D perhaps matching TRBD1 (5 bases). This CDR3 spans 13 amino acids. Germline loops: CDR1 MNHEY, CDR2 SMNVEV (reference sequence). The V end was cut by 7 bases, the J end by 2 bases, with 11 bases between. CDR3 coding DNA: TGTGCCAGCACAGGGACGGGGAACTATGGCTACACCTTC. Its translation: CASTGTGNYGYTF.

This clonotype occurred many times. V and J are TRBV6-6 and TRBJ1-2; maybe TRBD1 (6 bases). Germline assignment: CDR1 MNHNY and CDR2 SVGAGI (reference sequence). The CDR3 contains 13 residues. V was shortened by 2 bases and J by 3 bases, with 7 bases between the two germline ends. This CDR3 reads CASSYNRDYGYTF. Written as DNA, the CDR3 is TGTGCCAGCAGTTACAACAGGGACTATGGCTACACCTTC.

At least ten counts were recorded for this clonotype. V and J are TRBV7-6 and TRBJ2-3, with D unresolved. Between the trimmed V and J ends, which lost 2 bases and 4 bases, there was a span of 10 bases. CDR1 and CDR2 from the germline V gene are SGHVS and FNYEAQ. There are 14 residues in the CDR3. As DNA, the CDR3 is TGTGCCAGCAGCTTACCCCAGGTTCCAGATACGCAGTATTTT. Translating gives CASSLPQVPDTQYF.

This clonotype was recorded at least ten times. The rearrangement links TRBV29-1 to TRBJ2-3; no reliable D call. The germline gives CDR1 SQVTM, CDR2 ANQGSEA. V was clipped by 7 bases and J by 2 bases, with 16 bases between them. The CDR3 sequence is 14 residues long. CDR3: CSAPKRTNTDTQYF. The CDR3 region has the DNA TGCAGCGCACCAAAGCGAACGAACACAGATACGCAGTATTTT.

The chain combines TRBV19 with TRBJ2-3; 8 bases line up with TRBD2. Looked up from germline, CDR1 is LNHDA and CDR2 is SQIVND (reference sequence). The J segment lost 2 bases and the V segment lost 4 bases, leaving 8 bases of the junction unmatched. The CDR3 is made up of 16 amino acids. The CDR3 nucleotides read TGTGCCAGTAGTACGACACTAGCGGCCTACACAGATACGCAGTATTTT. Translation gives CASSTTLAAYTDTQYF.